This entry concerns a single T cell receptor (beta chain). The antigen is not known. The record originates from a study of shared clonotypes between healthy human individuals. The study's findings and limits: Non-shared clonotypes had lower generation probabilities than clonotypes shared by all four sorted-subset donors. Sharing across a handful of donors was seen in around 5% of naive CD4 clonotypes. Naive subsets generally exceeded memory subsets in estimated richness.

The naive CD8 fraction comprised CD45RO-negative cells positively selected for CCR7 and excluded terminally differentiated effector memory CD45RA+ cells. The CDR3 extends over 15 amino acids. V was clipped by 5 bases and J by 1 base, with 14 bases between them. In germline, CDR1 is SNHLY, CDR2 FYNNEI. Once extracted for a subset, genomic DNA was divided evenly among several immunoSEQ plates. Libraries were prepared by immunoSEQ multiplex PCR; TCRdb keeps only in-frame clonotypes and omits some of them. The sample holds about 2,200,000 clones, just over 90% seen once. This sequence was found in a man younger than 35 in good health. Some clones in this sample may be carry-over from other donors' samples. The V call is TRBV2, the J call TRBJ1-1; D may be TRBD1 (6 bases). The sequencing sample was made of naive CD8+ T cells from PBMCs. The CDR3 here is CASSYSRTANTEAFF. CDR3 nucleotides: TGTGCCAGCAGTTACAGCAGGACAGCGAACACTGAAGCTTTCTTT.